Listed below are T cell receptor beta chains from one sample, sequenced in a study of cytomegalovirus exposure and HLA in healthy donors. Profiling relied on immunoSEQ multiplex PCR, and the TCRdb table lists in-frame clones only, not all of them. Of fewer than 250,000 clones detected, less than 85% appear once; the ten largest clones hold roughly 6%. The sequenced sample was PBMCs. These receptor sequences come from a woman aged 18 to 35 in good health and CMV-seronegative. Both conserved end residues are part of each CDR3. D genes are given only for firm matches. A clone size is listed for some rows: how often the clone was seen (once, few, many), or a class if it is expanded.

V: TRBV27
size: NA
D: NA
J: TRBJ1-4
DNA: TGTGCCAGCAGTTTATTGGACCGAGAGGGAAAACTGTTTTTT
CDR3: CASSLLDREGKLFF

V: TRBV6-1
size: NA
D: TRBD2
J: TRBJ2-1
DNA: TGTGCCAGCAGGTCGACTAGCGGGAGTTTCGATGAGCAGTTCTTC
CDR3: CASRSTSGSFDEQFF

V: TRBV10-3
size: NA
D: TRBD2
J: TRBJ2-1
DNA: TGTGCCATCAGTGGAGGGACTACCTACAATGAGCAGTTCTTC
CDR3: CAISGGTTYNEQFF

V: TRBV7-9
size: NA
D: NA
J: TRBJ1-4
DNA: TGTGCCAGCAGCTTAGGCGCAGGGGTGAATGAAAAACTGTTTTTT
CDR3: CASSLGAGVNEKLFF

V: TRBV9
size: NA
D: TRBD1
J: TRBJ1-2
DNA: TGTGCCAGCAGCGGGAACCCAGGGGGGGAAAACTATGGCTACACCTTC
CDR3: CASSGNPGGENYGYTF

V: TRBV7-2
size: NA
D: NA
J: TRBJ2-7
DNA: TGTGCCAGCAGCTCCTTTGCCGGGAACAGGAATAACTACGAGCAGTACTTC
CDR3: CASSSFAGNRNNYEQYF

V: TRBV5-1
size: NA
D: TRBD2
J: TRBJ2-1
DNA: TGCGCCAGCAGCCCCTCGGGACTAGCGGGAGCTTCCTACAATGAGCAGTTCTTC
CDR3: CASSPSGLAGASYNEQFF

V: TRBV4-1
size: NA
D: NA
J: TRBJ2-7
DNA: TGCGCCAGCAGCCAAGAAAGTAATTGGGCGGATTACGAGCAGTACTTC
CDR3: CASSQESNWADYEQYF

V: TRBV5-1
size: NA
D: TRBD1
J: TRBJ2-1
DNA: TGCGCCAGCAGCTTGGAGGGACAGAGCTCCTACAATGAGCAGTTCTTC
CDR3: CASSLEGQSSYNEQFF

V: TRBV18
size: NA
D: TRBD2
J: TRBJ2-1
DNA: TGTGCCAGCTCACCATTACTAGCGGGGCAGTTCTTC
CDR3: CASSPLLAGQFF

V: TRBV7-8
size: NA
D: TRBD2
J: TRBJ2-5
DNA: TGTGCCAGCGGGCGGGGGGGCGGTGAGACCCAGTACTTC
CDR3: CASGRGGGETQYF

V: TRBV29-1
size: NA
D: NA
J: TRBJ1-2
DNA: TGCAGCGTGGGGTTGGGGGAATTGGGTTATGGCTACACCTTC
CDR3: CSVGLGELGYGYTF

V: TRBV9
size: once
D: TRBD2
J: TRBJ2-1
DNA: TGTGCCAGCAGCTTTCGGACAGCGACTAGCGGGAGGGCCTATTACAATGAGCAGTTCTTC
CDR3: CASSFRTATSGRAYYNEQFF

V: TRBV27
size: NA
D: NA
J: TRBJ1-5
DNA: TGTGCCAGCAGTCCCACTCTGGGACAGCCCCAGCATTTT
CDR3: CASSPTLGQPQHF

V: TRBV7-6
size: once
D: TRBD1
J: TRBJ1-4
DNA: TGTGCCAGCAGCTTAGCGACAGGGGTGGATGAAAAACTGTTTTTT
CDR3: CASSLATGVDEKLFF

V: TRBV6-5
size: NA
D: NA
J: TRBJ2-2
DNA: TGTGCCAGCAGGAAATGGGGAGGGGAGCTGTTTTTT
CDR3: CASRKWGGELFF

V: TRBV2
size: NA
D: NA
J: TRBJ2-1
DNA: TGTGCCAGCAGGCCCCCTGGCGTCTCCTACAATGAGCAGTTCTTC
CDR3: CASRPPGVSYNEQFF

V: TRBV29-1
size: NA
D: NA
J: TRBJ2-1
DNA: TGCAGCGTTGAAGTCTTGAGTGGCCAGGGATCCCCAAATGAGCAGTTCTTC
CDR3: CSVEVLSGQGSPNEQFF

V: TRBV30
size: once
D: NA
J: TRBJ1-5
DNA: TGTGCCTGGTCATCGGGCAATCAGCCCCAGCATTTT
CDR3: CAWSSGNQPQHF

V: TRBV10-2
size: NA
D: TRBD1
J: TRBJ1-1
DNA: TGCGCCAGCAGTGGCACGGACAGGGGCGGGGGTGAAGCTTTCTTT
CDR3: CASSGTDRGGGEAFF

V: TRBV15
size: once
D: TRBD2
J: TRBJ2-3
DNA: TGTGCCACCACCCCAAGGCGGGAGGGCACAGATACGCAGTATTTT
CDR3: CATTPRREGTDTQYF

V: TRBV5-1
size: once
D: TRBD2
J: TRBJ2-7
DNA: TGCGCCAGCAGAGGAGGCGGGAGCCACGAGCAGTACTTC
CDR3: CASRGGGSHEQYF

V: TRBV7-9
size: NA
D: NA
J: TRBJ2-2
DNA: TGTGCCAGCAGATTAGAGCCTTGGGACGGAGACACCGGGGAGCTGTTTTTT
CDR3: CASRLEPWDGDTGELFF

V: TRBV2
size: once
D: NA
J: TRBJ2-7
DNA: TGTGCCAGCAGGAGCAGCTACGAGCAGTACTTC
CDR3: CASRSSYEQYF

V: TRBV29-1
size: NA
D: TRBD1
J: TRBJ1-2
DNA: TGCAGCGTACACTTGACGGACAGGGAAGCTGGCTACACCTTC
CDR3: CSVHLTDREAGYTF

V: TRBV5-1
size: NA
D: NA
J: TRBJ1-6
DNA: TGCGCCAGCAGCGTCCACCTAGGACAGTCGGGCGGGAATTCACCCCTCCACTTT
CDR3: CASSVHLGQSGGNSPLHF

V: TRBV6-5
size: NA
D: TRBD1
J: TRBJ2-2
DNA: TGTGCCAGCAGTTACGACAGGGCACCAGGGGAGCTGTTTTTT
CDR3: CASSYDRAPGELFF

V: TRBV6-6
size: NA
D: NA
J: TRBJ1-1
DNA: TGTGCCAGCAGAGGAGGGGCCACTGAAGCTTTCTTT
CDR3: CASRGGATEAFF

V: TRBV15
size: NA
D: NA
J: TRBJ2-1
DNA: TGTGCCACCAGCAGAGAGGGCGTCTCCTACAATGAGCAGTTCTTC
CDR3: CATSREGVSYNEQFF

V: TRBV15
size: few
D: NA
J: TRBJ1-1
DNA: TGTGCCACCAGCAGGTCGAGTGCCACTGAAGCTTTCTTT
CDR3: CATSRSSATEAFF

V: TRBV5-4
size: NA
D: TRBD2
J: TRBJ2-3
DNA: TGTGCCAGGGAAGAGCGGGAGGCGGATACGCAGTATTTT
CDR3: CAREEREADTQYF

V: TRBV29-1
size: NA
D: NA
J: TRBJ1-1
DNA: TGCAGCGTTGAAGATCGGGGGCGGGGCACTGAAGCTTTCTTT
CDR3: CSVEDRGRGTEAFF

V: TRBV2
size: NA
D: NA
J: TRBJ2-5
DNA: TGTGCCAGCAGCGGTAGGAGGGGACAAGAGACCCAGTACTTC
CDR3: CASSGRRGQETQYF

V: TRBV6-1
size: NA
D: TRBD1
J: TRBJ1-6
DNA: TGTGCCAGCAGGGGACCGGGACAGGGCGGCTCACCCCTCCACTTT
CDR3: CASRGPGQGGSPLHF

V: TRBV2
size: NA
D: TRBD1
J: TRBJ2-7
DNA: TGTGCCAGCAGTAGACAGGGAAACTACGAGCAGTACTTC
CDR3: CASSRQGNYEQYF

V: TRBV5-6
size: few
D: TRBD1
J: TRBJ2-1
DNA: TGTGCCAGCACCTACGGGACAGGCGCCATAACCTACAATGAGCAGTTCTTC
CDR3: CASTYGTGAITYNEQFF

V: TRBV6-5
size: once
D: TRBD1
J: TRBJ1-3
DNA: TGTGCCAGCAGACAGGGGGCAGGAAACACCATATATTTT
CDR3: CASRQGAGNTIYF

V: TRBV5-1
size: NA
D: NA
J: TRBJ2-5
DNA: TGCGCCAGCAGCGAAGGACTGGTGAAGAAGACCCAGTACTTC
CDR3: CASSEGLVKKTQYF

V: TRBV28
size: NA
D: NA
J: TRBJ1-2
DNA: TGTGCCACGTGGGAGGGCTTCCTCTATGGCTACACCTTC
CDR3: CATWEGFLYGYTF

V: TRBV30
size: NA
D: NA
J: TRBJ2-7
DNA: TGTGCCTGGAGCGCCTCCTACGAGCAGTACTTC
CDR3: CAWSASYEQYF

V: TRBV7-9
size: once
D: TRBD2
J: TRBJ2-1
DNA: TGTGCCAGCAACGGGATAGCGGGATACAATGAGCAGTTCTTC
CDR3: CASNGIAGYNEQFF

V: TRBV7-9
size: once
D: NA
J: TRBJ2-2
DNA: TGTGCCAGCAGCTTGGTGGACACCGGGGAGCTGTTTTTT
CDR3: CASSLVDTGELFF

V: TRBV6-6
size: once
D: TRBD1
J: TRBJ2-3
DNA: TGTGCCAGCAGTTCGGACAGGGCACCGCAGTATTTT
CDR3: CASSSDRAPQYF

V: TRBV19
size: NA
D: NA
J: TRBJ2-1
DNA: TGTGCCAGTAGTCCATCGACAGTGAGTGAGCAGTTCTTC
CDR3: CASSPSTVSEQFF

V: TRBV4-1
size: NA
D: NA
J: TRBJ1-3
DNA: TGCGCCAGCAGCCTCTCAGGAAACACCATATATTTT
CDR3: CASSLSGNTIYF

V: TRBV27
size: once
D: NA
J: TRBJ2-5
DNA: TGTGCCAGCAGTTTTGAATCAGGGTGGAAGACCCAGTACTTC
CDR3: CASSFESGWKTQYF

V: TRBV11-2
size: few
D: NA
J: TRBJ2-7
DNA: TGTGCCAGCAGCTTAGGGTCGGGAGACGACGAGCAGTACTTC
CDR3: CASSLGSGDDEQYF

V: TRBV2
size: NA
D: TRBD1
J: TRBJ2-2
DNA: TGTGCCAGCACTATGGACAGGGCGAACACCGGGGAGCTGTTTTTT
CDR3: CASTMDRANTGELFF

V: TRBV19
size: NA
D: TRBD1
J: TRBJ1-2
DNA: TGTGCCACCGCTCGGGACAGCGACTATGGCTACACCTTC
CDR3: CATARDSDYGYTF

V: TRBV7-3
size: NA
D: NA
J: TRBJ2-6
DNA: TGTGCCAGCAGCTCGTTTTTCTCTGGGGCCAACGTCCTGACTTTC
CDR3: CASSSFFSGANVLTF

V: TRBV21-1
size: few
D: NA
J: TRBJ1-2
DNA: TGTGCCAGCAACAGGCTTGGCTACACCTTC
CDR3: CASNRLGYTF

V: TRBV29-1
size: NA
D: TRBD1
J: TRBJ1-2
DNA: TGCAGCGTTTCCGGGACAGGGAGCAATCCCCCTCTCTATGGCTACACCTTC
CDR3: CSVSGTGSNPPLYGYTF